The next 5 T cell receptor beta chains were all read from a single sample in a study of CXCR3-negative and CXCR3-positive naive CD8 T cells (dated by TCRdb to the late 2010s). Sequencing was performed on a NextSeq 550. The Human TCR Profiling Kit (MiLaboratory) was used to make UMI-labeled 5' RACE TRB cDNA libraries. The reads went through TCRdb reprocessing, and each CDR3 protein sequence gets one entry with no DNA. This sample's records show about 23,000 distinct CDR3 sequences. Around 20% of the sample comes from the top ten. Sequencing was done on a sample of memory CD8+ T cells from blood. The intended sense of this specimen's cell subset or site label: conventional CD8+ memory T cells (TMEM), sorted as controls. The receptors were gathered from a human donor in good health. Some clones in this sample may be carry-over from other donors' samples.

The CDR3 reads CSAFTPGYEQYF. The rearrangement links TRBV20-1 to TRBJ2-7; lacking DNA, the TRBD1 call made by TCRdb goes unchecked. Germline CDR1 reads DFQATT; CDR2 reads SNEGSKA (reference sequence). The CDR3 totals 12 residues.

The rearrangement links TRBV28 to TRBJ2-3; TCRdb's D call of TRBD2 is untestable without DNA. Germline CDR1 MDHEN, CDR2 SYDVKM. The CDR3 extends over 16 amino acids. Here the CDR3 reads CASSPRGLTWADTQYF.

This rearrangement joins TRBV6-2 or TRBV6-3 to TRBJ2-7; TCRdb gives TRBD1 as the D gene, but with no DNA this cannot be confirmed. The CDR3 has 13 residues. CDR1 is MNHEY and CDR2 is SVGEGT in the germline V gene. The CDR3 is CASSSNPDREQYF.

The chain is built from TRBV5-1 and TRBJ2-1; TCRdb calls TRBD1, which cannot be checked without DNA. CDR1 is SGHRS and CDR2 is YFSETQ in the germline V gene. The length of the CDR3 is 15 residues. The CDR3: CASSLEGGEWNEQFF.

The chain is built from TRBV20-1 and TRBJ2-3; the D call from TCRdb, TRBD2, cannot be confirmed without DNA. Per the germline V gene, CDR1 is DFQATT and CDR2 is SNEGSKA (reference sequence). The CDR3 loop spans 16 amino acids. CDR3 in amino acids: CSARDGSGGETDTQYF.